Described below is a single T cell receptor beta chain sequence and its context. Its antigen is as yet unknown. This record comes from a study of T cells after yellow fever vaccination. At the level of the study: Low-cell-number fractions underwent preparation using SMART-Seq v4 Ultra Low Input.

Study-wide findings and caveats: Only a minor proportion of clonotypes was detected across both CD4 and CD8 compartments. Peak timing came faster in the weaker secondary response, day 5 versus 15.

CDR3 length: 15 amino acids. The germline V and J ends were trimmed by 5 bases and 3 bases, with 15 bases remaining between them. The germline CDR1 and CDR2 sequences are LGHNA and YSLEER. 5'RACE template switching generated TCR cDNA, adding a universal primer site and UMIs. MiXCR was run by TCRdb on the 5' RACE reads, yielding one entry per CDR3 protein. The table has approximately 350,000 distinct CDR3 sequences, 9.5% to 13% seen once. The specimen comprised PBMCs, sampled on the day of the first yellow fever vaccination. The chain combines TRBV4-3 with TRBJ2-3; D may match TRBD1 or TRBD2 (6 bases each). This receptor was obtained from a man aged 18-30 years who received the YFV17D yellow fever vaccine. The CDR3 DNA reads as TGCGCCAGCAGCAAGCGTGGGGGGCCAACAGATACGCAGTATTTT. Its translation: CASSKRGGPTDTQYF.